A single sample is the source of the 27 T cell receptor beta chains below, sequenced in a study of PD-L1 blockade in urothelial cancer. Libraries were prepared by immunoSEQ multiplex PCR; TCRdb keeps only in-frame clonotypes and omits some of them. The sample has 55,000 to 70,000 clones, 85% to 90% seen once. The specimen comprised PBMCs, sampled around atezolizumab (anti-PD-L1) treatment. The receptors shown here come from a middle-aged man with urothelial cancer.

The genes are TRBV2 and TRBJ2-3, with D tentatively TRBD2 (6 bases). V was cut by 7 bases and J by 2 bases, with 13 bases left in between. Germline-derived CDR1 and CDR2 are SNHLY and FYNNEI. This CDR3 has 14 residues. The CDR3 DNA reads TGTGCCAGCACTATGGGACTCCTCACAGATACGCAGTATTTT. Amino acid sequence: CASTMGLLTDTQYF. The variable domain in full, with the rest retrieved from reference TRBV2 and TRBJ2-3, is EPEVTQTPSHQVTQMGQEVILRCVPISNHLYFYWYRQILGQKVEFLVSFYNNEISEKSEIFDDQFSVERPDGSNFTLKIRSTKLEDSAMYFCASTMGLLTDTQYFGPGTRLTVL.

This clone showed up just once. This chain connects TRBV28 to TRBJ1-5; unclear D gene. The CDR3 contains 15 residues. Germline-derived CDR1 and CDR2 are MDHEN and SYDVKM. Trimming stripped 3 bases from V and 0 bases from J, with 9 bases between. The CDR3 coding sequence is TGTGCCAGCAGTTTCGGGAGCTCTAGCAATCAGCCCCAGCATTTT. This gives the protein CASSFGSSSNQPQHF.

This chain's CDR3 is CASSPNWDRDHNTEAFF. CDR3 DNA sequence: TGTGCCAGCTCACCAAATTGGGACAGGGATCACAACACTGAAGCTTTCTTT. J is TRBJ1-1 and V is TRBV18; TRBD1 matches 9 bases. Germline V gene sequence: CDR1 KGHSH, CDR2 LQKENI. V was clipped by 2 bases and J by 2 bases; unmatched bases: 9. The CDR3 totals 17 residues.

J is TRBJ1-1 and V is TRBV9; 10 positions match TRBD1. The trim removed 3 bases at V and 3 bases at J, leaving 8 bases unmatched. Germline CDR1 and CDR2: SGDLS and YYNGEE. The CDR3 has 16 residues. The CDR3 sequence is CASSGRQGASDTEAFF. DNA for the CDR3: TGTGCCAGCAGCGGTCGACAGGGGGCCTCGGACACTGAAGCTTTCTTT. Full variable domain (remainder filled in from reference TRBV9 and TRBJ1-1): DSGVTQTPKHLITATGQRVTLRCSPRSGDLSVYWYQQSLDQGLQFLIQYYNGEERAKGNILERFSAQQFPDLHSELNLSSLELGDSALYFCASSGRQGASDTEAFFGQGTRLTVV.

This clone was seen only a few times. The chain combines TRBV4-1 with TRBJ2-3; D might be TRBD2 (5 bases). This CDR3 comprises 11 residues. CDR1 is MGHRA, CDR2 YSYEKL, per germline. Trimming removed 8 bases from V and 5 bases from J, with 8 bases in between. The CDR3 DNA is TGCGCCAGCGGACGGGGAGATACGCAGTATTTT. It yields the protein CASGRGDTQYF.

The chain is built from TRBV18 and TRBJ2-1; D not resolved. V lost 4 bases and J 0 bases, leaving 10 bases between the germline ends. Germline V gives CDR1 KGHSH, CDR2 LQKENI. The CDR3 length is 15 residues. The DNA for the CDR3 is TGTGCCAGCTCACGCATATCGGGCTCCTACAATGAGCAGTTCTTC. It is translated as CASSRISGSYNEQFF.

This chain links TRBV6-5 with TRBJ1-2; D gene uncertain. V lost 0 bases, J lost 6 bases, and 8 bases lay in between. Germline loops: CDR1 MNHEY, CDR2 SVGAGI. The CDR3 totals 13 residues. In DNA, the CDR3 is TGTGCCAGCAGTTACTCGGGAGAGAATGGCTACACCTTC. Translated, it gives CASSYSGENGYTF.

The chain carries TRBV28 and TRBJ2-7; D possibly corresponds to TRBD2 (6 bases). Looked up from germline, CDR1 is MDHEN and CDR2 is SYDVKM. CDR3 length: 16 residues. V lost 1 base and J 2 bases, leaving 15 bases between the germline ends. CDR3 DNA sequence: TGTGCCAGCAGTTTATTTGAGGGCGGGACGGCCTACGAGCAGTACTTC. Its translation: CASSLFEGGTAYEQYF. Looking up the rest from reference TRBV28 and TRBJ2-7 gives the full variable domain: DVKVTQSSRYLVKRTGEKVFLECVQDMDHENMFWYRQDPGLGLRLIYFSYDVKMKEKGDIPEGYSVSREKKERFSLILESASTNQTSMYLCASSLFEGGTAYEQYFGPGTRLTVT.

The chain carries TRBV18 and TRBJ2-1; D uncertain. The V gene's germline CDR1 is KGHSH and CDR2 LQKENI. Trimming took 3 bases from V and 5 from J, leaving 8 bases between them. The CDR3 has 13 residues. CDR3 sequence: CASSPYVDNEQFF. The CDR3 coding sequence is TGTGCCAGCTCACCTTATGTTGACAATGAGCAGTTCTTC.

The chain has TRBV28 and TRBJ1-2, with D unclear. The V gene lost 7 bases and the J gene lost 5 bases, with 14 bases spanning the gap. Germline V lookup: CDR1 MDHEN, CDR2 SYDVKM. The CDR3 loop spans 13 amino acids. DNA of the CDR3: TGTGCCAGCACCTCTGCGGTGGAGTATGGCTACACCTTC. It specifies CASTSAVEYGYTF.

The chain joins TRBV28 to TRBJ1-6, with D maybe TRBD1 (5 bases). The V end was cut by 7 bases, the J end by 7 bases, with 14 bases between. The germline V gene encodes CDR1 MDHEN and CDR2 SYDVKM. This CDR3 has 14 residues. The CDR3 protein is CASTLGGGNSPLHF. Written as DNA, the CDR3 is TGTGCCAGCACCCTTGGGGGAGGGAATTCACCCCTCCACTTT. Using reference TRBV28 and TRBJ1-6 for the parts outside the CDR3, the full variable domain is DVKVTQSSRYLVKRTGEKVFLECVQDMDHENMFWYRQDPGLGLRLIYFSYDVKMKEKGDIPEGYSVSREKKERFSLILESASTNQTSMYLCASTLGGGNSPLHFGNGTRLTVT.

The chain couples TRBV9 to TRBJ1-2, with D perhaps TRBD1 (6 bases). V was clipped by 0 bases and J by 4 bases, with 10 bases between them. This CDR3 region has 14 residues. CDR1 and CDR2 (germline): SGDLS, YYNGEE. CDR3 sequence reads: CASSVGGGGYGYTF. The CDR3 nucleotides are TGTGCCAGCAGCGTAGGGGGGGGCGGCTATGGCTACACCTTC.

V is TRBV25-1 and J is TRBJ2-1; 11 positions agree with TRBD2. V lost 6 bases, J lost 7 bases, and 8 bases stayed unmatched. The CDR3 runs 15 residues. Germline V CDR1 and CDR2: MGHDK, SYGVNS. The CDR3 loop is CASRDELAGENEQFF. In DNA, the CDR3 is TGTGCCAGCAGGGATGAACTAGCGGGAGAAAATGAGCAGTTCTTC.

CDR3 region: CASSGGLAKNIQYF. CDR3 coding DNA: TGTGCCAGTAGTGGCGGCCTAGCCAAAAACATTCAGTACTTC. The rearrangement links TRBV19 to TRBJ2-4, with unresolved D. CDR3 length: 14 amino acids. Trimming cost V 5 bases and J 0 bases, with 8 bases left between them. From germline, CDR1 is LNHDA and CDR2 SQIVND (reference sequence).

CDR3 protein: CAIAPQGAAFF. The DNA of the CDR3 is TGTGCCATCGCCCCCCAGGGTGCGGCTTTCTTT. V and J are TRBV28 and TRBJ1-1; D may be TRBD1 (5 bases). CDR1 is MDHEN, CDR2 SYDVKM, per germline. This CDR3 spans 11 amino acids. Trimming cost V 10 bases and J 11 bases, with 17 bases left between them.

The chain carries TRBV28 and TRBJ1-2, with 7 bases aligning to TRBD1. This CDR3 is built from 14 residues. Germline lookup yields CDR1 MDHEN and CDR2 SYDVKM. With V trimmed by 5 bases and J by 5 bases, 8 bases remained unmatched. The CDR3 sequence: CASSPIQGNYGYTF. The CDR3 coding sequence is TGTGCCAGCAGTCCCATACAGGGGAATTATGGCTACACCTTC.

This chain uses TRBV6-4 with TRBJ2-1; the match to TRBD1 covers 8 bases. This CDR3 spans 17 amino acids. J gave up 8 bases and V 0 bases, and 12 bases lay outside the gene matches. The V gene's germline CDR1 is MRHNA and CDR2 SNTAGT. CDR3 coding DNA: TGTGCCAGCAGTGACTCCGGGGGCGGCACAGGGGGGTATGAGCAGTTCTTC. Translated: CASSDSGGGTGGYEQFF.

This chain uses TRBV28 with TRBJ1-3; the D is unclear. Germline values: CDR1 MDHEN, CDR2 SYDVKM. The CDR3 loop spans 14 amino acids. V was shortened by 2 bases and J by 0 bases, with 5 bases between the two germline ends. The CDR3, as DNA: TGTGCCAGCAGTTTAATACACTCTGGAAACACCATATATTTT. Its protein product is CASSLIHSGNTIYF. The full variable domain, completed using reference TRBV28 and TRBJ1-3, is DVKVTQSSRYLVKRTGEKVFLECVQDMDHENMFWYRQDPGLGLRLIYFSYDVKMKEKGDIPEGYSVSREKKERFSLILESASTNQTSMYLCASSLIHSGNTIYFGEGSWLTVV.

The chain links TRBV19 to TRBJ2-3, with 7 bases matching TRBD1. The CDR3 sequence is 16 residues long. Trimming took 0 bases from V and 0 from J; bases not matched to a gene: 3. The V gene's germline CDR1 is LNHDA and CDR2 SQIVND (reference sequence). The CDR3 DNA is TGTGCCAGTAGTATAGATCGGGACAGTAGCACAGATACGCAGTATTTT. Translation: CASSIDRDSSTDTQYF.

The chain links TRBV10-3 to TRBJ2-6, with TRBD2 matching 10 bases. Germline CDR1 is ENHRY and CDR2 is SYGVKD. The CDR3 covers 18 residues. J gave up 3 bases and V 5 bases, and 10 bases lay outside the gene matches. CDR3 in DNA: TGTGCCATCAGTTCTGAAACTAGCGGGAATTTTGGGGCCAACGTCCTGACTTTC. Translating gives CAISSETSGNFGANVLTF.

This chain uses TRBV15 with TRBJ2-7; perhaps TRBD2 as D (6 bases). Germline values: CDR1 LNHNV, CDR2 YYDKDF (reference sequence). Trimming pared 0 bases from V and 0 bases from J, leaving 9 bases between. The CDR3 is made up of 15 amino acids. CDR3 in amino acids: CATSRDAGSSYEQYF. The CDR3 bases are TGTGCCACCAGCAGAGACGCCGGGAGCTCCTACGAGCAGTACTTC.

This clone occurred once. The chain recombines TRBV5-1 with TRBJ1-2; 10 bases align to TRBD1. The junction had 3 bases not matched to a gene; V was cut back by 0 bases and J by 4 bases. CDR3 length: 15 residues. Germline V gene sequence: CDR1 SGHRS, CDR2 YFSETQ. CDR3 residues: CASSLAGTGVYGYTF. DNA of the CDR3: TGCGCCAGCAGCTTGGCCGGGACAGGGGTCTATGGCTACACCTTC.

The chain couples TRBV19 to TRBJ1-6; D gene unclear. The CDR3 has 15 amino acids. Germline loops: CDR1 LNHDA, CDR2 SQIVND (reference sequence). Trimming removed 3 bases from V and 4 bases from J, with 10 bases in between. As DNA, the CDR3 is TGTGCCAGTAGTATCCTTGGGCCTTATAATTCACCCCTCCACTTT. As protein: CASSILGPYNSPLHF. Full variable domain (missing parts from reference TRBV19 and TRBJ1-6): DGGITQSPKYLFRKEGQNVTLSCEQNLNHDAMYWYRQDPGQGLRLIYYSQIVNDFQKGDIAEGYSVSREKKESFPLTVTSAQKNPTAFYLCASSILGPYNSPLHFGNGTRLTVT.

V is TRBV18 and J is TRBJ2-5; TRBD2 agrees at 7 bases. V lost 6 bases, J lost 7 bases, and 2 bases stayed unmatched. CDR3 length equals 11 residues. From germline, CDR1 is KGHSH and CDR2 LQKENI. The CDR3, as DNA: TGTGCCAGCTCGTCGGGGGGGACCCAGTACTTC. Amino acids: CASSSGGTQYF.

The CDR3 bases are TGTGCCAGCAGCCCAAGCGCGGGTATCTCCTACGAGCAGTACTTC. Translated, it gives CASSPSAGISYEQYF. This chain joins TRBV5-4 and TRBJ2-7; possibly TRBD2 for D (5 bases). The germline V and J ends were trimmed by 4 bases and 0 bases, with 14 bases remaining between them. CDR3 size: 15 residues. Germline CDR1 SGHNT, CDR2 YYREEE (reference sequence).

CDR3 amino acids: CASSWTSGEAKYEQYF. Here the CDR3 DNA reads TGTGCCAGCAGTTGGACTAGCGGGGAGGCCAAATACGAGCAGTACTTC. The chain combines TRBV5-4 with TRBJ2-7, with 12 bases identical to TRBD2. Germline V gives CDR1 SGHNT, CDR2 YYREEE (reference sequence). The CDR3 has 16 amino acids. V shed 5 bases and J 4 bases; nucleotides not matched to a gene: 10.

CDR3 in DNA: TGTGCCAGCAGCATTCAGGGAACTAGCACAGATACGCAGTATTTT. The encoded protein is CASSIQGTSTDTQYF. V gene TRBV7-3 combines with J gene TRBJ2-3; D may be TRBD1 (5 bases). V lost 5 bases and J lost 0, with 12 bases in between. Germline V CDR1 and CDR2: SGHTA, FQGTGA. This CDR3 has 15 residues.